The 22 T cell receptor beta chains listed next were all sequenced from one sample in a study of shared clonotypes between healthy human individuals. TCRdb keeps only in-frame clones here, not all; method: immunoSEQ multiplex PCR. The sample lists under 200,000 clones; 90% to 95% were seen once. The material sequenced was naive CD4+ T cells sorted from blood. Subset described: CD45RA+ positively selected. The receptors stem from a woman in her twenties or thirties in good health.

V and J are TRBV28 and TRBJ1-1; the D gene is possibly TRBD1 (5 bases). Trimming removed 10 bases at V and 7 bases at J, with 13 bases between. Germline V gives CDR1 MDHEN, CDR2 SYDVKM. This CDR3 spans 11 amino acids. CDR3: CAIFGGVEAFF. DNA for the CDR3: TGTGCCATATTCGGGGGGGTTGAAGCTTTCTTT.

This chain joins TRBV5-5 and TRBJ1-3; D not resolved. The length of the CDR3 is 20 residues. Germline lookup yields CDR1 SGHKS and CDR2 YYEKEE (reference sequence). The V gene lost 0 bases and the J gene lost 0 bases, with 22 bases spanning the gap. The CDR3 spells CASSLVGIGAGYSSGNTIYF. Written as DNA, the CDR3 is TGTGCCAGCAGCTTGGTAGGCATCGGTGCTGGGTATAGCTCTGGAAACACCATATATTTT.

The CDR3 DNA reads TGTGCCAGCAGTATTAATGTGGGCACAGATACGCAGTATTTT. Its translation: CASSINVGTDTQYF. The rearrangement joins TRBV7-9 to TRBJ2-3, with no clear D. Trimming cost V 6 bases and J 1 base, with 11 bases left between them. Per germline, CDR1 SEHNR and CDR2 FQNEAQ (reference sequence). The length of the CDR3 is 14 residues.

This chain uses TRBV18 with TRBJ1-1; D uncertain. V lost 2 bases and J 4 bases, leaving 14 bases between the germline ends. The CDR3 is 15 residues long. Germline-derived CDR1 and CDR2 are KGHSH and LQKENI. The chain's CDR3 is CASSPFRDIGTEAFF. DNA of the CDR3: TGTGCCAGCTCACCATTTAGGGATATAGGCACTGAAGCTTTCTTT.

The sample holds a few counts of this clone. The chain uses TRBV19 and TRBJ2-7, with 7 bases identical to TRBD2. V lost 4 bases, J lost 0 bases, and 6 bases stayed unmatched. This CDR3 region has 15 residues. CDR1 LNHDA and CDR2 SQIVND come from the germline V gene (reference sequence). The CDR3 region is CASSTRQRGSYEQYF. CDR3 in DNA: TGTGCCAGTAGTACCCGACAGCGGGGCTCCTACGAGCAGTACTTC.

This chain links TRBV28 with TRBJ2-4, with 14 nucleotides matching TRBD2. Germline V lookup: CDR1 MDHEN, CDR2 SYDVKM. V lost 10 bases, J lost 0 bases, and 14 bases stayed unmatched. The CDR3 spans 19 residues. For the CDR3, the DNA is TGTGCCACGACCCACCCTCCGGGACTAGCGGGAGTAGCCAAAAACATTCAGTACTTC. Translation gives CATTHPPGLAGVAKNIQYF.

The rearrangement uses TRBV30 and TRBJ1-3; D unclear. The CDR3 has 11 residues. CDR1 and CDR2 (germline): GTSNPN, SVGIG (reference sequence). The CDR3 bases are TGTGCGGGGTCCTCTGGAAACACCATATATTTT. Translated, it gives CAGSSGNTIYF.

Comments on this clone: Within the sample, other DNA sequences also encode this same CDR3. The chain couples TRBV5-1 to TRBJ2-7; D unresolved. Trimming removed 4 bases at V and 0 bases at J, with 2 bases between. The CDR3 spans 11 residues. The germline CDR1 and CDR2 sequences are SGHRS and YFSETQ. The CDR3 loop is CASSGSYEQYF. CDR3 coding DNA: TGCGCCAGCAGCGGCTCCTACGAGCAGTACTTC.

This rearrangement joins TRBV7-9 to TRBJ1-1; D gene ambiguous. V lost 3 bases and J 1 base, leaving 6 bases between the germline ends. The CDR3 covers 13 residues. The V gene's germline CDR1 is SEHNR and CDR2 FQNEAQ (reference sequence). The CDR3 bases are TGTGCCAGCAGCTTTGACCAGAACACTGAAGCTTTCTTT. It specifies CASSFDQNTEAFF.

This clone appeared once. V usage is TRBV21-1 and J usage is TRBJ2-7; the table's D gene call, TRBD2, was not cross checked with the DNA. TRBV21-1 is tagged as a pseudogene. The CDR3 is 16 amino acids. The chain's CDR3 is CASSKLRLAGLYEQYF. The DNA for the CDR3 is TGTGCCAGCAGCAAACTACGACTAGCGGGACTCTACGAGCAGTACTTC.

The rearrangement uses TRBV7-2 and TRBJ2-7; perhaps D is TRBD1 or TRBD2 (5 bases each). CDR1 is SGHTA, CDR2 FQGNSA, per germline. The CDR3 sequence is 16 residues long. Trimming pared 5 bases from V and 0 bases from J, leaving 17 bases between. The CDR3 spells CASSRRGGKSSYEQYF. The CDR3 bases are TGTGCCAGCAGCCGCCGGGGCGGTAAAAGCTCCTACGAGCAGTACTTC.

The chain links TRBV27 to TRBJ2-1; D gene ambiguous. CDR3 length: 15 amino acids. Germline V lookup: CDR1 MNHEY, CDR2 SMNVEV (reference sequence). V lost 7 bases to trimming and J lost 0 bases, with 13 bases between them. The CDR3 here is CASTPLGGSYNEQFF. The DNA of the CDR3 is TGTGCCAGCACCCCCCTGGGCGGCTCCTACAATGAGCAGTTCTTC.

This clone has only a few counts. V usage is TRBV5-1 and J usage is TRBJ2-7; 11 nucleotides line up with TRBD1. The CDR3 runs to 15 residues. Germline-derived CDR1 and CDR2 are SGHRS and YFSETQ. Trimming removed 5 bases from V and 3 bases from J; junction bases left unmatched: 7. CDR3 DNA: TGCGCCAGCAGTACACCGGGACAGGGGGTCTACGAGCAGTACTTC. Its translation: CASSTPGQGVYEQYF.

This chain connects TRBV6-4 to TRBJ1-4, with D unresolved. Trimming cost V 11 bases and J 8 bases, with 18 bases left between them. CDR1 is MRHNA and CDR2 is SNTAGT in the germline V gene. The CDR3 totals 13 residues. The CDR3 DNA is TGTGCCGCGCCCGGGGATGAAGAGGAAAAACTGTTTTTT. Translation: CAAPGDEEEKLFF.

CDR3 protein: CAIREGQSSYEQYF. In nucleotides, the CDR3 is TGTGCCATCAGGGAAGGGCAGAGCTCCTACGAGCAGTACTTC. The V call is TRBV10-3, the J call TRBJ2-7; no clear D gene. Germline values: CDR1 ENHRY, CDR2 SYGVKD. The CDR3 runs to 14 residues. V lost 6 bases to trimming and J lost 0 bases, with 12 bases between them.

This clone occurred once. The CDR3 sequence is CASSYSTASADTQYF. The CDR3 DNA reads as TGTGCCAGCAGTTACTCGACCGCGTCCGCAGATACGCAGTATTTT. This chain uses TRBV6-5 with TRBJ2-3; D remains unclear. Trimming removed 0 bases at V and 4 bases at J, with 11 bases between. This CDR3 comprises 15 residues. Germline CDR1 and CDR2: MNHEY and SVGAGI.

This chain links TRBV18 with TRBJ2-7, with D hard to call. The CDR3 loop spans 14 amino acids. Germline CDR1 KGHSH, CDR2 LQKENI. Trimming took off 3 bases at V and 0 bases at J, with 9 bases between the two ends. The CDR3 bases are TGTGCCAGCTCACCCGATTCTATCTCCTACGAGCAGTACTTC. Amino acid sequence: CASSPDSISYEQYF.

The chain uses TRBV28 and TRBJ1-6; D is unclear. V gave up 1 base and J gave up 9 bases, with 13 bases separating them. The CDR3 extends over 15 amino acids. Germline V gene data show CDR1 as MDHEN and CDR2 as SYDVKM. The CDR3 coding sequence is TGTGCCAGCAGTTTATTCGGGTCGCCTGGTTCACCCCTCCACTTT. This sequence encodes CASSLFGSPGSPLHF. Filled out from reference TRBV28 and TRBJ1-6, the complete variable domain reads DVKVTQSSRYLVKRTGEKVFLECVQDMDHENMFWYRQDPGLGLRLIYFSYDVKMKEKGDIPEGYSVSREKKERFSLILESASTNQTSMYLCASSLFGSPGSPLHFGNGTRLTVT.

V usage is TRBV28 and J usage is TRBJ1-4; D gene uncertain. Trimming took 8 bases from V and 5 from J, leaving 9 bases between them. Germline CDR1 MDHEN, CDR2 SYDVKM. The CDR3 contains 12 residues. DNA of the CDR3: TGTGCCAGCCGAACGAACAATGAAAAACTGTTTTTT. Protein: CASRTNNEKLFF.

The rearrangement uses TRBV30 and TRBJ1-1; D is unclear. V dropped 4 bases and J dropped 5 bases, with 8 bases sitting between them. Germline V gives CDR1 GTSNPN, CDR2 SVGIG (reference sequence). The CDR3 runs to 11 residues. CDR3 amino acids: CAWTLRTEAFF. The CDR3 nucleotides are TGTGCCTGGACCCTTAGAACTGAAGCTTTCTTT.

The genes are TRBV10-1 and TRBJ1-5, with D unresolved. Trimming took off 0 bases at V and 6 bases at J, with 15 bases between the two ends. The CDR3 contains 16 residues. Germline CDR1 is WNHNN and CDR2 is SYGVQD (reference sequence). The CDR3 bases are TGCGCCAGCAGTGAGTCTAGGGCAGAGGTGGGTCAGCCCCAGCATTTT. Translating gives CASSESRAEVGQPQHF.

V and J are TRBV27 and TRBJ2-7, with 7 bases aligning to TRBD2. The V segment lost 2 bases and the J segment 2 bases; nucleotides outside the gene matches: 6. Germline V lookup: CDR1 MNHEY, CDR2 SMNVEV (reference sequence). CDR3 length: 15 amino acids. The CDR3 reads CASSLTAGVPYEQYF. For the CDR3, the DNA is TGTGCCAGCAGTTTAACTGCGGGAGTGCCCTACGAGCAGTACTTC.